Frequency places the clone carrying this TCR beta chain as medium-sized. Its antigen is still unknown. The data were obtained in a study of human CD8 memory T cell subsets. Study-level results: Chao1 estimates suggested stem-like memory T cells exceeded precursor exhausted T cells in diversity. Diversity, measured as normalized Shannon-Wiener diversity, was similarly high in stem-like memory and precursor exhausted T cells. Effector memory cells did not share this.

Construction of TCR beta libraries was accomplished by means of UMI-labeled 5' RACE. TCRdb reanalyzed the 5' RACE reads and collapses them to one entry per CDR3 protein, without DNA. The sample has some 10,000 distinct CDR3 sequences. CDR1 DFQATT and CDR2 SNEGSKA come from the germline V gene (reference sequence). This CDR3 is 13 amino acids long. Among CD8+ T cells, TPEX were CCR7+ PD-1+ TIGIT+ early memory cells with exhausted-like traits. Healthy donors provided the buffy coats that yielded the PBMC. The sample taken for sequencing was CD8+ T cells from PBMCs. The TCR was taken from a human donor in good health. This chain connects TRBV20-1 to TRBJ2-5. CDR3 in amino acids: CSAITGFQETQYF.